Detailed here is one T cell receptor beta chain. The source of the sample is a study of blood T cell repertoires in COVID-19. Study-wide background: PBMCs, B-cell-depleted T cells, or T cells provided the cDNA or gDNA that made up the material.

As handled by the study authors: Cell counts per sample came from amplifying reference gene primers. Data came from immunoSEQ multiplex PCR; TCRdb stores just in-frame clones and leaves some out. The V and J calls and clone size come from that table; D and trimming were worked out from the DNA. The repertoire consists of 390,000 or so clones, with 89% occurring once and the leading ten covering around 2.8%. The Seattle patients, enrolled during active infection, were followed longitudinally. CDR1 is SGDLS and CDR2 is YYNGEE in the germline V gene. V shed 0 bases and J shed 4 bases, with 13 bases lying between them. The CDR3 is 15 amino acids.

Sequencing used peripheral blood. The receptor comes from a woman aged 30 to 39 with COVID-19, enrolled during active disease. V and J are TRBV9 and TRBJ2-5; a weak D match, TRBD2 (5 bases). The CDR3 sequence is CASSVDSSWGETQYF. In nucleotides, the CDR3 is TGTGCCAGCAGCGTAGACTCTAGCTGGGGAGAGACCCAGTACTTC.